Sequencing of this TCR beta chain was carried out in a study of cytomegalovirus exposure and HLA in healthy donors. The CDR3 is 15 residues long. Trimming removed 0 bases from V and 6 bases from J, with 12 bases in between. Per the germline V gene, CDR1 is MNHEY and CDR2 is SVGAGI. PCR amplification relied on 60 Vbeta primers (plus 13 Jbeta primers). Sequenced by immunoSEQ multiplex PCR; TCRdb stores in-frame clones only, minus some. The sample lists more than 95,000 clones, roughly four fifths occurring once. This clone was seen a handful of times. Antigen unknown. Notes on the study in general: Further analysis, carried out later, found HLA-associated TCR beta chains more clonally expanded than equally common other chains.

This chain links TRBV6-5 with TRBJ1-5; D might be TRBD1 (5 bases). Sequencing used PBMCs. This receptor was obtained from a woman aged 18-29 years in good health and CMV-seronegative. CDR3: CASSYSGVQGQPQHF. The DNA of the CDR3 is TGTGCCAGCAGTTACTCAGGGGTTCAAGGTCAGCCCCAGCATTTT.